This T cell receptor beta chain was sequenced during a study of a mutant IDH1 vaccine in newly diagnosed glioma. This table comes from immunoSEQ multiplex PCR, and its TCRdb copy is limited to in-frame clones, with some not included. The table records 50,000 to 55,000 clones, around 80% of them present only once. About this clone itself: Its antigen is as yet unknown.

This CDR3 comprises 15 residues. CDR1 SNHLY and CDR2 FYNNEI come from the germline V gene. V lost 4 bases to trimming and J lost 2 bases, with 15 bases between them. Stated time point: week 5, during vaccination. The investigators gave 300 ug of mutant IDH1 20-mer peptide in each vaccine dose, together with topical imiquimod. The chain has TRBV2 and TRBJ2-7, with D maybe TRBD1 (5 bases). The sample consisted of PBMCs, taken from a glioma patient whose treatment included an IDH1 peptide vaccine. The sequence was collected from a man between 45 and 60 years old with glioma. CDR3 sequence reads: CASSVGRAFTYEQYF. For the CDR3, the DNA is TGTGCCAGCAGTGTAGGCAGGGCCTTCACCTACGAGCAGTACTTC.